The clone carrying this TCR beta chain was recorded a few times. The antigen remains unidentified. V dropped 6 bases and J dropped 1 base, with 13 bases sitting between them. This CDR3 is built from 14 residues. CDR1 is MNHEY, CDR2 SVGAGI, per germline. Aged about 6 to 100, donors were systemically healthy Caucasians from Russia. This record belongs to a study of blood T cells in healthy people across ages. Study-wide results and limits: A conclusive naive versus antigen-experienced comparison was prevented by the unsorted PBMCs.

Combining a sample-barcoded 5' primer with a J-beta primer mix, a second PCR ran for roughly 7 to 11 cycles. TCRdb used MiXCR to reprocess the 5' RACE reads, holding one entry per CDR3 protein. The table shows around 1,900,000 distinct CDR3 sequences, with roughly two fifths occurring only once. The chain uses TRBV6-5 and TRBJ2-7; no firm D call. The clonotype comes from a human donor in good health. Sequencing was carried out using blood. CDR3 region: CASSPSLRSYEQYF. CDR3 coding DNA: TGTGCCAGCAGCCCCTCTCTGCGGTCCTACGAGCAGTACTTC.